The 7 T cell receptor beta chains listed next were all sequenced from one sample in a study of blood T cell repertoires in COVID-19 (dated by TCRdb to 2020 to 2021). The library was generated by the immunoSEQ multiplex PCR assay. TCRdb obtained this table from immuneACCESS and retained in-frame rearrangements with V and J assigned. These tables miss some clones; where compared with another copy, unresolved V genes account for less than half of the shortfall, and the remainder is unexplained. This sample comprises around 140,000 clones, around 83% of them detected only once. The ten largest clonotypes hold about a tenth of the sample. Sample: peripheral blood. Receptor source: a man aged 55-75 years with active or convalescent COVID-19.

The rearrangement joins TRBV7-9 to TRBJ1-6; 7 bases align to TRBD1. CDR1 SEHNR and CDR2 FQNEAQ come from the germline V gene (reference sequence). J lost 7 bases, V lost 3 bases, and 3 bases had no gene match. CDR3 length: 14 amino acids. The CDR3 protein is CASSFTGVNSPLHF. The CDR3 coding sequence is TGTGCCAGCAGCTTTACAGGGGTAAATTCACCCCTCCACTTT. Full variable domain (remainder filled in from reference TRBV7-9 and TRBJ1-6): DTGVSQNPRHKITKRGQNVTFRCDPISEHNRLYWYRQTLGQGPEFLTYFQNEAQLEKSRLLSDRFSAERPKGSFSTLEIQRTEQGDSAMYLCASSFTGVNSPLHFGNGTRLTVT.

The chain employs TRBV2 and TRBJ1-1; weak D call: TRBD1 (5 bases). V lost 6 bases and J 3 bases, leaving 14 bases between the germline ends. The CDR3 sequence is 14 residues long. Germline V gene lookup returns CDR1 SNHLY and CDR2 FYNNEI. CDR3 in DNA: TGTGCCAGCAGCCGGGGGGTAGGGTACACTGAAGCTTTCTTT. It encodes CASSRGVGYTEAFF.

This clone has just one count. The chain recombines TRBV6-5 with TRBJ2-5; 8 bases are shared with TRBD2. Germline V gives CDR1 MNHEY, CDR2 SVGAGI. The CDR3 length is 14 residues. Trimming removed 6 bases from V and 4 bases from J; junction bases left unmatched: 7. The CDR3 DNA follows: TGTGCCAGCAGCATCGATAGCGGGGCAGAGACCCAGTACTTC. Its translation is CASSIDSGAETQYF.

The V gene is TRBV30, the J gene TRBJ2-1; D gene unclear. The CDR3 consists of 12 residues. Per the germline V gene, CDR1 is GTSNPN and CDR2 is SVGIG (reference sequence). Trimming cost V 3 bases and J 4 bases, with 7 bases left between them. CDR3 sequence: CAWRAGYNEQFF. The DNA of the CDR3 is TGTGCCTGGAGGGCAGGATACAATGAGCAGTTCTTC.

The chain links TRBV7-6 to TRBJ1-1; D uncertain. The V gene lost 3 bases and the J gene lost 11 bases, with 10 bases spanning the gap. The CDR3 covers 11 residues. Germline V gives CDR1 SGHVS, CDR2 FNYEAQ. The CDR3 protein is CASSFGSAAFF. The CDR3 region has the DNA TGTGCCAGCAGCTTCGGGTCAGCTGCTTTCTTT.

This chain joins TRBV5-6 and TRBJ2-7; 7 positions agree with TRBD1. Trimming took 2 bases from V and 2 from J; bases not matched to a gene: 16. Germline CDR1 and CDR2: SGHDT and YYEEEE. CDR3 length equals 18 residues. The CDR3 DNA reads as TGTGCCAGCAGCTTTGGCAGGGGGATGAGACGCTTACCCTACGAGCAGTACTTC. Protein: CASSFGRGMRRLPYEQYF. The full variable domain, with the rest looked up from reference TRBV5-6 and TRBJ2-7, is DAGVTQSPTHLIKTRGQQVTLRCSPKSGHDTVSWYQQALGQGPQFIFQYYEEEERQRGNFPDRFSGHQFPNYSSELNVNALLLGDSALYLCASSFGRGMRRLPYEQYFGPGTRLTVT.

This chain links TRBV5-8 with TRBJ2-1, with D possibly TRBD1 on 7 matching bases. V was shortened by 0 bases and J by 4 bases, with 11 bases between the two germline ends. Germline assignment: CDR1 SGHTS and CDR2 YDEGEE. The length of the CDR3 is 15 residues. Here the CDR3 reads CASSLVQGGYNEQFF. CDR3 sequence (DNA): TGTGCCAGCAGCTTGGTTCAGGGGGGTTACAATGAGCAGTTCTTC.